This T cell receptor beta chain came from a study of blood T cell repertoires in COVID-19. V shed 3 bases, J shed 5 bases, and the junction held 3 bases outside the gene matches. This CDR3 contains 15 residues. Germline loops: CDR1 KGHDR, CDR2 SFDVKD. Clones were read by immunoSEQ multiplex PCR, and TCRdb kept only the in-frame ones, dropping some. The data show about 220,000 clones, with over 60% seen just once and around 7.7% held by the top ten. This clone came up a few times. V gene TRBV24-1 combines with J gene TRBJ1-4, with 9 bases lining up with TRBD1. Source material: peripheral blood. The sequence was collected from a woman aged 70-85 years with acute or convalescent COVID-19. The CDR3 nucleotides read TGTGCCACCAGTGATACCGGGACAGGGAATGAAAAACTGTTTTTT. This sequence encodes CATSDTGTGNEKLFF.